Below, one T cell receptor (beta chain) is given with its context. This CDR3 has 16 residues. V was clipped by 1 base and J by 3 bases, with 13 bases between them. Germline V gives CDR1 SGHRS, CDR2 YFSETQ. The sample originates from a study of long-term antiretroviral therapy in people with HIV. They ran version v3.0 of the immunoSEQ assay at survey level. Some clones are missing from TCRdb's copy, which holds only in-frame ones; the method was immunoSEQ multiplex PCR. The sample carries fewer than 30,000 clones, approximately 88% recorded once. The chain links TRBV5-1 to TRBJ1-4; D is possibly TRBD1 (6 bases). This specimen was unsorted PBMCs, taken nearly 2.9 years after starting antiretroviral therapy. The TCR sequence derives from a man aged 25-45 years with HIV. The CDR3 DNA sequence: TGCGCCAGCAGCTTGACCAGCCAGGGGCCTAATGAAAAACTGTTTTTT. Its translation: CASSLTSQGPNEKLFF.